This T cell receptor beta chain was captured by sequencing in a study of cytomegalovirus exposure and HLA in healthy donors. With 60 Vbeta and 13 Jbeta primers, the PCR was carried out. Profiled with immunoSEQ multiplex PCR; TCRdb holds only in-frame clones, not every one. The sample carries 150,000 to 200,000 clones, 70% to 80% recorded once. Comment on this clone: Antigen specificity is unknown.

In germline, CDR1 is SQVTM, CDR2 ANQGSEA. V lost 7 bases to trimming and J lost 9 bases, with 14 bases between them. This CDR3 region has 11 residues. Study-wide results and limits: Among TCR beta chains, those listed as cytomegalovirus-associated numbered more than 150. In a later analysis, HLA-associated TCR beta chains were more clonally expanded than equally common others. The dataset shows that most TCR sequences were rare, while some public TCRs occurred in many donors.

The origin of this receptor is a woman aged 50 to 60 in good health and CMV-seronegative. The gene calls are TRBV29-1 and TRBJ2-3; maybe TRBD1 (5 bases). The sequencing sample was made of PBMCs. The CDR3 DNA reads as TGCAGCGGTGACTCAGGGTTAACGCAGTATTTT. The encoded protein is CSGDSGLTQYF.